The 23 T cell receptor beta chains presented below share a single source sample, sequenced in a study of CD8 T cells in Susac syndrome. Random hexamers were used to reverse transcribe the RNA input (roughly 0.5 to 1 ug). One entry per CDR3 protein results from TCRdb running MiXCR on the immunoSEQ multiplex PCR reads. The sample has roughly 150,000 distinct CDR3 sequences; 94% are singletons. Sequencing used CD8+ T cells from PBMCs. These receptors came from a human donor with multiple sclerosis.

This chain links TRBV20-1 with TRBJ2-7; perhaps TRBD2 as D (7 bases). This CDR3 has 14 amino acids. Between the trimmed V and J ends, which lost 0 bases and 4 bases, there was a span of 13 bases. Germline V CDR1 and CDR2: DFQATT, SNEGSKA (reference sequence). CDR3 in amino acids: CSARDRRGPYEQYF. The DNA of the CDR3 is TGCAGTGCTAGAGATCGGCGGGGGCCTTACGAGCAGTACTTC.

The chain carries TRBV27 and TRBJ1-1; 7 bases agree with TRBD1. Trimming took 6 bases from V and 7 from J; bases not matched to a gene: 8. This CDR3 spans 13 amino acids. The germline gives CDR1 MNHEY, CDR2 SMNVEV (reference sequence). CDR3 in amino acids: CASRRGQGGEAFF. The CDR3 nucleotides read TGTGCCAGCAGACGAGGCCAGGGGGGTGAAGCTTTCTTT.

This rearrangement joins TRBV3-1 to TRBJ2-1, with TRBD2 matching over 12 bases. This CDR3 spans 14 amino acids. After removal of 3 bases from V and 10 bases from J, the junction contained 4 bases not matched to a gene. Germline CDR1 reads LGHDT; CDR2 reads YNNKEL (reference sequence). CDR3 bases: TGTGCCAGCAGCCAGGCTAGCGGGGGGGGAGAGCAGTTCTTC. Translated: CASSQASGGGEQFF.

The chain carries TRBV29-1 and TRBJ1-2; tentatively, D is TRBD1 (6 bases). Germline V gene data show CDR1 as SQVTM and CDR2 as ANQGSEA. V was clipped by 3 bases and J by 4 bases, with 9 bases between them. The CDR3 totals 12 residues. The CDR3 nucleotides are TGCAGCGTTGAGGCACAGGGCTATGGCTACACCTTC. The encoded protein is CSVEAQGYGYTF.

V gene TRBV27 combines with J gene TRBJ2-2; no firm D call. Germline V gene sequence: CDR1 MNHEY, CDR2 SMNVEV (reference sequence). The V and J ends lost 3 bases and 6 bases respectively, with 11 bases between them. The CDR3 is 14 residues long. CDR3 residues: CASSLYRAAGELFF. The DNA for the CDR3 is TGTGCCAGCAGTTTGTATAGGGCGGCCGGGGAGCTGTTTTTT.

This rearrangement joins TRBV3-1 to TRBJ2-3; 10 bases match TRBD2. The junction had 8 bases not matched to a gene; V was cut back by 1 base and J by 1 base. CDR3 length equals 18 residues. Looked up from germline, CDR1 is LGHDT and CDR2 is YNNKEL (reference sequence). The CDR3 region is CASSQVLAGDIRTDTQYF. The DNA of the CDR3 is TGTGCCAGCAGCCAAGTCCTAGCGGGGGACATCCGCACAGATACGCAGTATTTT.

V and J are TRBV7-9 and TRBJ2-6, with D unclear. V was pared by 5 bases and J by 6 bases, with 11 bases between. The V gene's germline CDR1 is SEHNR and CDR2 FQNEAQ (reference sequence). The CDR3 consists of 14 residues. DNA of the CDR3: TGTGCCAGCAGCCCGACATATGAGGCCAACGTCCTGACTTTC. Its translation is CASSPTYEANVLTF.

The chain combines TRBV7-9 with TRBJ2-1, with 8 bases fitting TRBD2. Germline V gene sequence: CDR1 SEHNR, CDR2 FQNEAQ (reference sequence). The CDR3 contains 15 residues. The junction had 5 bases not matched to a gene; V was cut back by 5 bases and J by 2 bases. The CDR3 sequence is CASSPLADPYNEQFF. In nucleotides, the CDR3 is TGTGCCAGCAGCCCACTAGCGGACCCCTACAATGAGCAGTTCTTC.

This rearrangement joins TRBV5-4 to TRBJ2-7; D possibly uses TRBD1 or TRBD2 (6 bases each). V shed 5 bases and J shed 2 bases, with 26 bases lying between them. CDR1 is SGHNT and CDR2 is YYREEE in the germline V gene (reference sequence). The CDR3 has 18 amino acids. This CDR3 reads CASSLGGSKGTGPYEQYF. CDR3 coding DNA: TGTGCCAGCAGTCTTGGGGGGTCGAAGGGAACAGGGCCCTACGAGCAGTACTTC. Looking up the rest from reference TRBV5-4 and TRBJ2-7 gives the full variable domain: ETGVTQSPTHLIKTRGQQVTLRCSSQSGHNTVSWYQQALGQGPQFIFQYYREEENGRGNFPPRFSGLQFPNYSSELNVNALELDDSALYLCASSLGGSKGTGPYEQYFGPGTRLTVT.

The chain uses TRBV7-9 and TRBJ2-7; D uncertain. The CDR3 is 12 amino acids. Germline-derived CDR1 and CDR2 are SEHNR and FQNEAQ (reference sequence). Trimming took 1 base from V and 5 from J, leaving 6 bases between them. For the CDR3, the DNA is TGTGCCAGCAGCTTAGTGTTCGACGAGCAGTACTTC. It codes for CASSLVFDEQYF.

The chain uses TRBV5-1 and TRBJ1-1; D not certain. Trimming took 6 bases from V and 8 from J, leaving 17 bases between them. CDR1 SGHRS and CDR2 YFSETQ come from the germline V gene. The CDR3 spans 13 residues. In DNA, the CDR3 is TGCGCCAGCATGTCGCCAAACAAGGCCGAAGCTTTCTTT. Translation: CASMSPNKAEAFF.

The CDR3 DNA sequence: TGTGCCACCAGCTTAAGTAGAGGGTGGAATCAGCCCCAGCATTTT. It specifies CATSLSRGWNQPQHF. The chain couples TRBV15 to TRBJ1-5; D gene uncertain. This CDR3 has 15 residues. V was cut by 5 bases and J by 4 bases, with 15 bases left in between. The V gene's germline CDR1 is LNHNV and CDR2 YYDKDF (reference sequence).

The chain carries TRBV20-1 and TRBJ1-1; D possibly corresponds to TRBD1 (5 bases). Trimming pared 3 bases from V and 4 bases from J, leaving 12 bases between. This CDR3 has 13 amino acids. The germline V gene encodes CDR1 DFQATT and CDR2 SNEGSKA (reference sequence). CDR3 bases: TGCAGTGCTAGCAAGCGGGGGACCACTGAAGCTTTCTTT. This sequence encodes CSASKRGTTEAFF.

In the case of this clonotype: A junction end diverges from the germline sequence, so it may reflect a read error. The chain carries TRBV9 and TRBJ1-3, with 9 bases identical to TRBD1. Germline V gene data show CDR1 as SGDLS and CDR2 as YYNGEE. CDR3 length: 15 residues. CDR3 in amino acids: CASSPRTGAGNTTYF. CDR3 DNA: TGTGCCAGCAGCCCTCGGACAGGGGCTGGAAACACCACATATTTT.

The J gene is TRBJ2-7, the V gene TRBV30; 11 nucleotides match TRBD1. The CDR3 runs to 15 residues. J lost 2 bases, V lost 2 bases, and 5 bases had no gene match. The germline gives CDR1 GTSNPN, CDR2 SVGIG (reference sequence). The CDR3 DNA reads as TGTGCCTGGAGTACCGGGACAGGGGGGCCCTACGAGCAGTACTTC. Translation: CAWSTGTGGPYEQYF.

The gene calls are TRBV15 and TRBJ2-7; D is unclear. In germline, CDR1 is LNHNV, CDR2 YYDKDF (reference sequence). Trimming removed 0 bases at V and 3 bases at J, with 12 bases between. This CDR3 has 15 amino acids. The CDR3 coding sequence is TGTGCCACCAGCAGAGATCGTGGTAACAGCTACGAGCAGTACTTC. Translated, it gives CATSRDRGNSYEQYF.

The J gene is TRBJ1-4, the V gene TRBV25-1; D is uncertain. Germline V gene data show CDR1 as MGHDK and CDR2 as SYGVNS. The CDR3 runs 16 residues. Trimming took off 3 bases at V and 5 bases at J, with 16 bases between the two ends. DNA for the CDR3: TGTGCCAGCAGTGACACCTCCGGTCTGGAGAATGAAAAACTGTTTTTT. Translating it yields CASSDTSGLENEKLFF.

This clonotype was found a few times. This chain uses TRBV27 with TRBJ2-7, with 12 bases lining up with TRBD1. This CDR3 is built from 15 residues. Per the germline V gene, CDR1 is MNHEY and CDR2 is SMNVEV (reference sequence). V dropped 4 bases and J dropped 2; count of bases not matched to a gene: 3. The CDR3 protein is CASSSGTGGPYEQYF. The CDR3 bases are TGTGCCAGCAGTTCCGGGACAGGGGGCCCCTACGAGCAGTACTTC.

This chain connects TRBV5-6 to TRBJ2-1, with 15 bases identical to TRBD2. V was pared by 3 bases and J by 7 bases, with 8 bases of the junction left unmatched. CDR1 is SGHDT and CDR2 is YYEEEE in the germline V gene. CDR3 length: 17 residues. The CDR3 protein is CASSSPGLAGGPNEQFF. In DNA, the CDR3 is TGTGCCAGCAGCTCACCCGGACTAGCGGGGGGGCCGAATGAGCAGTTCTTC.

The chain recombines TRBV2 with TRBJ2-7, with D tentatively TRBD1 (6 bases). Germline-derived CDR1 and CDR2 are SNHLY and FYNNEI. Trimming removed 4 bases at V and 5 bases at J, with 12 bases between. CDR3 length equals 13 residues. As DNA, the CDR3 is TGTGCCAGCAGTGTCGCCAGGGGCCACGAGCAGTACTTC. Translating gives CASSVARGHEQYF. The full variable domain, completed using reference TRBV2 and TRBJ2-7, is EPEVTQTPSHQVTQMGQEVILRCVPISNHLYFYWYRQILGQKVEFLVSFYNNEISEKSEIFDDQFSVERPDGSNFTLKIRSTKLEDSAMYFCASSVARGHEQYFGPGTRLTVT.

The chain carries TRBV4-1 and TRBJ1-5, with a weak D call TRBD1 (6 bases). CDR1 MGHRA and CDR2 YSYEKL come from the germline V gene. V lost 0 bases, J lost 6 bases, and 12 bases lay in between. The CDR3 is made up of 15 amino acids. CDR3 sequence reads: CASSQDEGVSQPQHF. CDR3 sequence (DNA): TGCGCCAGCAGCCAAGACGAGGGGGTTAGTCAGCCCCAGCATTTT.

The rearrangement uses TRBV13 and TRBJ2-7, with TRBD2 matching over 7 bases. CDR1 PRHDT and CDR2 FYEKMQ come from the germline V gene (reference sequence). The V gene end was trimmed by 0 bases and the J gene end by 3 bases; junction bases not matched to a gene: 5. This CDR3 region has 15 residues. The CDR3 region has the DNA TGTGCCAGCAGCTTAGGTAGCGGGCGAAGCTACGAGCAGTACTTC. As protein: CASSLGSGRSYEQYF.

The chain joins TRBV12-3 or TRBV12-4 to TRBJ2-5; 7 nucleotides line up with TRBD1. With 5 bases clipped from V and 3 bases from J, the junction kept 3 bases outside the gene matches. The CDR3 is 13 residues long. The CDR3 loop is CASSRGQKETQYF. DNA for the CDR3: TGTGCCAGCAGTAGGGGACAGAAAGAGACCCAGTACTTC.